The rows below give T cell receptor beta chains drawn from one sample of a study of CD8 T cells in Susac syndrome. Each CDR3 protein gets one entry after TCRdb re-called the immunoSEQ multiplex PCR reads with MiXCR. The table has 80,000 to 95,000 distinct CDR3 sequences, about 93% seen once; the top ten hold approximately 1%. Specimen: CD8+ T cells from PBMCs. The receptors come from a human donor with Susac syndrome. The CDR3 runs from the conserved cysteine through the conserved F or W. The order of the fields is V gene, J gene, D gene, clone size, CDR3 DNA, CDR3 protein. D genes are given only for firm matches. A clone size is listed for some rows: how often the clone was seen (once, few, many), or a class if it is expanded.

v_call: TRBV14; j_call: TRBJ2-7; d_call: .; clone_size: .; cdr3_nt: TGTGCCAGCAGCCCCTCACAGGGCCCCTACGAGCAGTACTTC; cdr3_aa: CASSPSQGPYEQYF
v_call: TRBV15; j_call: TRBJ2-5; d_call: .; clone_size: .; cdr3_nt: TGTGCCACCAGCCCGAGGAGGGTAGAGACCCAGTACTTC; cdr3_aa: CATSPRRVETQYF
v_call: TRBV6-2/TRBV6-3; j_call: TRBJ2-1; d_call: TRBD1; clone_size: .; cdr3_nt: TGTGCCAGCACCTACGATGGGACAGTCAGCTCCTACAATGAGCAGTTCTTC; cdr3_aa: CASTYDGTVSSYNEQFF
v_call: TRBV29-1; j_call: TRBJ2-7; d_call: .; clone_size: .; cdr3_nt: TGCAGCGTTGAAAAGGGTTCCTACGAGCAGTACTTC; cdr3_aa: CSVEKGSYEQYF
v_call: TRBV12-3/TRBV12-4; j_call: TRBJ1-2; d_call: .; clone_size: .; cdr3_nt: TGTGCCAGCAGCCTAGGACAAGACTATGGCTACACCTTC; cdr3_aa: CASSLGQDYGYTF
v_call: TRBV15; j_call: TRBJ1-5; d_call: .; clone_size: .; cdr3_nt: TGTGCCACCAGCAGAGGAGGACAGTTCTACAATCAGCCCCAGCATTTT; cdr3_aa: CATSRGGQFYNQPQHF
v_call: TRBV7-8; j_call: TRBJ2-7; d_call: TRBD1; clone_size: .; cdr3_nt: TGTGCCAGCAGCTTAATGGGGACAGAATACGAGCAGTACTTC; cdr3_aa: CASSLMGTEYEQYF
v_call: TRBV9; j_call: TRBJ2-1; d_call: .; clone_size: .; cdr3_nt: TGTGCCAGCAGCGCCAACCCTGACAGGGGGACTAGCTCCTACAATGAGCAGTTCTTC; cdr3_aa: CASSANPDRGTSSYNEQFF
v_call: TRBV14; j_call: TRBJ2-2; d_call: .; clone_size: .; cdr3_nt: TGTGCCAGCAGCCCTCGGGAGTTCGACACCGGGGAGCTGTTTTTT; cdr3_aa: CASSPREFDTGELFF
v_call: TRBV3-1; j_call: TRBJ2-7; d_call: .; clone_size: .; cdr3_nt: TGTGCCAGCAGCCAAGATTCTGAACTGGGGTCCTACGAGCAGTACTTC; cdr3_aa: CASSQDSELGSYEQYF
v_call: TRBV2; j_call: TRBJ2-7; d_call: TRBD2; clone_size: .; cdr3_nt: TGTGCCAGCAGTGAAAATCTTAGGGGACTAGCGTCCTACGAGCAGTACTTC; cdr3_aa: CASSENLRGLASYEQYF
v_call: TRBV14; j_call: TRBJ1-4; d_call: TRBD1; clone_size: .; cdr3_nt: TGTGCCAGCAGCCAAGAAGGGGGCATCGCTAATGAAAAACTGTTTTTT; cdr3_aa: CASSQEGGIANEKLFF
v_call: TRBV5-1; j_call: TRBJ2-3; d_call: .; clone_size: .; cdr3_nt: TGCGCCAGCAGCGGGGAGACCCATGCAGATACGCAGTATTTT; cdr3_aa: CASSGETHADTQYF
v_call: TRBV15; j_call: TRBJ2-7; d_call: .; clone_size: .; cdr3_nt: TGTGCCACCAGCAGGGAATACTACGAGCAGTACTTC; cdr3_aa: CATSREYYEQYF
v_call: TRBV29-1; j_call: TRBJ2-5; d_call: .; clone_size: once; cdr3_nt: TGCAGCGTCGTCTGGGACGGGGAGACCCAGTACTTC; cdr3_aa: CSVVWDGETQYF
v_call: TRBV4-3; j_call: TRBJ1-2; d_call: TRBD1; clone_size: .; cdr3_nt: TGCGCCAGCAGCCAAGAAGGAAGGACAGGGTTCACCTTC; cdr3_aa: CASSQEGRTGFTF
v_call: TRBV20-1; j_call: TRBJ2-7; d_call: .; clone_size: once; cdr3_nt: TGCAGTGCTAGACATACGGCCACCTACACCTACGAGCAGTACTTC; cdr3_aa: CSARHTATYTYEQYF
v_call: TRBV9; j_call: TRBJ2-5; d_call: .; clone_size: .; cdr3_nt: TGTGCCAGCAGCCCTAACGTCCAAGAGACCCAGTACTTC; cdr3_aa: CASSPNVQETQYF
v_call: TRBV15; j_call: TRBJ1-3; d_call: .; clone_size: .; cdr3_nt: TGTGCCACCAGCAGAGATCTCGGTCGAAACACCATATATTTT; cdr3_aa: CATSRDLGRNTIYF
v_call: TRBV30; j_call: TRBJ2-7; d_call: .; clone_size: .; cdr3_nt: TGTGCCTGGAGTGTCGGGGGTCCCTACGAGCAGTACTTC; cdr3_aa: CAWSVGGPYEQYF
v_call: TRBV7-9; j_call: TRBJ1-2; d_call: .; clone_size: .; cdr3_nt: TGTGCCAGCAGCCTAAGGAATGGCTACACCTTC; cdr3_aa: CASSLRNGYTF
v_call: TRBV12-3/TRBV12-4; j_call: TRBJ2-7; d_call: TRBD2; clone_size: .; cdr3_nt: TGTGCCAGCGCAACTAGCGTTGCCTACGAGCAGTACTTC; cdr3_aa: CASATSVAYEQYF
v_call: TRBV15; j_call: TRBJ1-5; d_call: .; clone_size: .; cdr3_nt: TGTGCCACCAGCAGGGATTCCGGGACTGGGGTTGGCAATCAGCCCCAGCATTTT; cdr3_aa: CATSRDSGTGVGNQPQHF
v_call: TRBV12-3/TRBV12-4; j_call: TRBJ2-7; d_call: TRBD1; clone_size: .; cdr3_nt: TGTGCCAGCAGTCCCCGGGACAGCTACGAGCAGTACTTC; cdr3_aa: CASSPRDSYEQYF
v_call: TRBV23-1; j_call: TRBJ2-5; d_call: .; clone_size: .; cdr3_nt: TGCGCCAGCAGCCCTTTTACTACAGAGACCCAGTACTTC; cdr3_aa: CASSPFTTETQYF
v_call: TRBV30; j_call: TRBJ1-3; d_call: .; clone_size: .; cdr3_nt: TGTGCCTGGAGTGTAGGGACAAACTCTGGAAACACCATATATTTT; cdr3_aa: CAWSVGTNSGNTIYF
v_call: TRBV6-1; j_call: TRBJ1-1; d_call: .; clone_size: .; cdr3_nt: TGTGCCAGCAGACCTTCTGAAGCTTTCTTT; cdr3_aa: CASRPSEAFF
v_call: TRBV5-4; j_call: TRBJ2-2; d_call: .; clone_size: .; cdr3_nt: TGTGCCAGCAGCTTTAGTAGCGTCGGGGAGCTGTTTTTT; cdr3_aa: CASSFSSVGELFF
v_call: TRBV6-2/TRBV6-3; j_call: TRBJ2-7; d_call: .; clone_size: .; cdr3_nt: TGTGCCAGCAGCTCCTTTTTGGCACCCTCCTACGAGCAGTACTTC; cdr3_aa: CASSSFLAPSYEQYF
v_call: TRBV7-8; j_call: TRBJ2-7; d_call: TRBD2; clone_size: .; cdr3_nt: TGTGCCAGCAGCTTAGCGCGGGTGGGAGGGGAGCAGTACTTC; cdr3_aa: CASSLARVGGEQYF
v_call: TRBV7-9; j_call: TRBJ2-5; d_call: .; clone_size: .; cdr3_nt: TGTGCCAGCAGCTTAACGACCCACCGAGGGGAGACCCAGTACTTC; cdr3_aa: CASSLTTHRGETQYF
v_call: TRBV27; j_call: TRBJ2-5; d_call: .; clone_size: .; cdr3_nt: TGTGCCAGCAGTCTAGTACCCGAAGAGACCCAGTACTTC; cdr3_aa: CASSLVPEETQYF
v_call: TRBV3-1; j_call: TRBJ2-7; d_call: TRBD2; clone_size: .; cdr3_nt: TGTGCCAGCAGCCTCGGACTAGATCAGGGCTTCTACGAGCAGTACTTC; cdr3_aa: CASSLGLDQGFYEQYF
v_call: TRBV14; j_call: TRBJ1-2; d_call: TRBD1; clone_size: .; cdr3_nt: TGTGCCAGCAGCCAGACGGGACAGTATAACTATGACTACACCTTC; cdr3_aa: CASSQTGQYNYDYTF
v_call: TRBV24-1; j_call: TRBJ2-3; d_call: .; clone_size: .; cdr3_nt: TGTGCCACCAGTGATGGGCGGACAGGCACAGATACGCAGTATTTT; cdr3_aa: CATSDGRTGTDTQYF
v_call: TRBV7-9; j_call: TRBJ2-7; d_call: TRBD2; clone_size: .; cdr3_nt: TGTGCCAGCAGCCCGGGACTAGCTCGCGAGCAGTACTTC; cdr3_aa: CASSPGLAREQYF
v_call: TRBV7-2; j_call: TRBJ1-1; d_call: .; clone_size: .; cdr3_nt: TGTGCCAGCAGCTTTTCAGGGGCGGCTGAAGCTTTCTTT; cdr3_aa: CASSFSGAAEAFF
v_call: TRBV2; j_call: TRBJ2-1; d_call: .; clone_size: once; cdr3_nt: TGTGCCAGCGGGCCCCATGAGCAGTTCTTC; cdr3_aa: CASGPHEQFF
v_call: TRBV11-3; j_call: TRBJ2-1; d_call: .; clone_size: .; cdr3_nt: TGTGCCAGCAGTCATCCGGGACACACTGACAATGAGCAGTTCTTC; cdr3_aa: CASSHPGHTDNEQFF
v_call: TRBV24-1; j_call: TRBJ2-1; d_call: TRBD1; clone_size: .; cdr3_nt: TGTGCCACCAGTGAAAGGGGACAGGCCTATGGCAATGAGCAGTTCTTC; cdr3_aa: CATSERGQAYGNEQFF
v_call: TRBV2; j_call: TRBJ2-1; d_call: TRBD2; clone_size: .; cdr3_nt: TGTGCCCGAGGAACTAGCGGGGAAATACTCGACCAGTTCTTC; cdr3_aa: CARGTSGEILDQFF